This T cell receptor (beta chain) stems from a study of blood T cells in healthy people across ages. Study results and limitations: Roughly linearly, TCR beta diversity per million T cells fell as age increased.

Through a sample-barcoded 5' primer and a J-beta primer mix, a second PCR was run for about 6 to 11 cycles. MiXCR, run by TCRdb on the 5' RACE reads, gives a single entry per CDR3 protein. The repertoire includes about 1,600,000 distinct CDR3 sequences, roughly 45% of them detected once, and roughly 7.7% sits in the top ten. The CDR3 length is 14 residues. V was shortened by 3 bases and J by 6 bases, with 13 bases between the two germline ends. CDR1 SGDLS and CDR2 YYNGEE come from the germline V gene. Comments on this clonotype: The antigen remains unidentified.

The specimen was blood. J is TRBJ1-3 and V is TRBV9; perhaps TRBD1 as D (5 bases). The TCR comes from a woman aged 18-29 years in good health. The CDR3, as DNA: TGTGCCAGCAGCGACCGGGGGGGAGAAAACACCATATATTTT. Protein sequence: CASSDRGGENTIYF. The whole variable domain, filled in from reference TRBV9 and TRBJ1-3, reads DSGVTQTPKHLITATGQRVTLRCSPRSGDLSVYWYQQSLDQGLQFLIQYYNGEERAKGNILERFSAQQFPDLHSELNLSSLELGDSALYFCASSDRGGENTIYFGEGSWLTVV.